This T cell receptor beta chain originates from a study of CD8+ T cells in alopecia areata. The wider study: Tofacitinib administration to treated patients was oral, at 5 to 10 mg twice daily. Regarding the study as a whole: Among the top 100, expanded CD8+ clones were significantly decreased by tofacitinib, as was scalp clonality. In scalp and blood, many expanded lesional clones persisted during tofacitinib.

Treatment meaning: oral pan-JAK inhibitor, 5-10 mg twice daily. A note on this clone: Its target is not known.

It was cDNA, reverse transcribed from extracted RNA, that served as the sequencing template. Sequencing used immunoSEQ multiplex PCR; TCRdb keeps in-frame clones, though not all of them. Of 80,000 or so clones listed, approximately 72% are singletons. The specimen comprised CD8+ T cells sorted from blood, sampled at week 24, from a patient treated with tofacitinib. The receptor was isolated from a human donor with alopecia areata.

CDR3 nucleotide sequence: TGTGCCAGCAGCTCCCCCGTCCTGAGCTCCTACAATGAGCAGTTCTTC. Translating it yields CASSSPVLSSYNEQFF. V gene TRBV7-8 combines with J gene TRBJ2-1; D not resolved. Germline V gives CDR1 SGHVS, CDR2 FQNEAQ. The CDR3 runs 16 residues. Between the trimmed V and J ends, which lost 4 bases and 0 bases, there was a span of 13 bases.